What follows are 30 T cell receptor beta chains derived from one specimen sequenced in a study of T-cell reconstitution after alpha-beta-depleted transplantation in children. The authors prepared the TCRbeta library with unique molecular identifiers. From the PCR reads, TCRdb called clonotypes with MiXCR, one entry per CDR3 protein. The repertoire holds 700,000 to 950,000 distinct CDR3 sequences, with approximately 15% as singletons. This specimen consisted of PBMCs, mostly from graft donor cells, obtained 360 days after TCRalphabeta/CD19-depleted stem cell transplant. These receptors came from a male patient younger than 18 who had a stem cell transplant for acute lymphoblastic leukemia, so the T cells may come from the graft donor.

The gene calls are TRBV20-1 and TRBJ1-5, with TRBD1 matching over 9 bases. After removal of 1 base from V and 7 bases from J, the junction contained 17 bases not matched to a gene. Germline loops: CDR1 DFQATT, CDR2 SNEGSKA (reference sequence). The CDR3 runs to 18 residues. The CDR3 loop reads CSARARDREIPNRQPQHF. CDR3 in DNA: TGCAGTGCTAGAGCAAGGGACAGGGAGATCCCAAATCGGCAGCCCCAGCATTTT.

This clonotype was seen a few times. V and J are TRBV3-1 and TRBJ2-7; a possible D gene is TRBD1 (5 bases). Trimming cost V 4 bases and J 0 bases, with 19 bases left between them. This CDR3 contains 17 residues. CDR1 and CDR2 from the germline V gene are LGHDT and YNNKEL (reference sequence). The CDR3 sequence: CASSLNVQTAFSYEQYF. The CDR3 nucleotides are TGTGCCAGCAGCCTAAATGTTCAGACAGCCTTCTCCTACGAGCAGTACTTC.

The sample holds many counts of this clonotype. V is TRBV27 and J is TRBJ2-1; the match to TRBD2 covers 9 bases. This CDR3 has 17 amino acids. The V gene end was trimmed by 6 bases and the J gene end by 4 bases; junction bases not matched to a gene: 13. The germline CDR1 and CDR2 sequences are MNHEY and SMNVEV (reference sequence). The CDR3 DNA reads TGTGCCAGCAGCCTCCGGTTCTTGCGGGAGGGATACAATGAGCAGTTCTTC. It translates to CASSLRFLREGYNEQFF.

There are many counts of this clonotype. J is TRBJ2-1 and V is TRBV4-1; 11 bases are a match to TRBD2. J lost 10 bases, V lost 0 bases, and 11 bases had no gene match. Looked up from germline, CDR1 is MGHRA and CDR2 is YSYEKL. This CDR3 is 17 amino acids long. The CDR3 loop reads CASSQDGTSGRWPEQFF. In DNA form, the CDR3 reads TGCGCCAGCAGCCAAGATGGAACTAGCGGGAGATGGCCGGAGCAGTTCTTC.

The chain is built from TRBV5-5 and TRBJ2-3; D is perhaps TRBD1 or TRBD2 (5 bases each). Germline CDR1 and CDR2: SGHKS and YYEKEE (reference sequence). CDR3 size: 14 residues. Trimming cost V 1 base and J 5 bases, with 11 bases left between them. DNA of the CDR3: TGTGCCAGCAGCTTGACCTTGAGGGGAGATACGCAGTATTTT. This gives the protein CASSLTLRGDTQYF. Based on the CDR3 plus reference TRBV5-5 and TRBJ2-3, the full variable domain is DAGVTQSPTHLIKTRGQQVTLRCSPISGHKSVSWYQQVLGQGPQFIFQYYEKEERGRGNFPDRFSARQFPNYSSELNVNALLLGDSALYLCASSLTLRGDTQYFGPGTRLTVL.

This clonotype was observed a few times. The rearrangement uses TRBV5-1 and TRBJ2-7, with a tentative D call TRBD1 (6 bases). The CDR3 loop spans 16 amino acids. Germline loops: CDR1 SGHRS, CDR2 YFSETQ. V was trimmed by 2 bases and J by 0 bases, leaving 15 bases between them. DNA of the CDR3: TGCGCCAGCAGCTTTAGGGGGTCCCCCTTCTCCTACGAGCAGTACTTC. This encodes CASSFRGSPFSYEQYF.

The chain uses TRBV6-5 and TRBJ2-5; D ambiguous. The V and J ends lost 2 bases and 4 bases respectively, with 11 bases between them. CDR1 is MNHEY and CDR2 is SVGAGI in the germline V gene. This CDR3 region has 14 residues. Written as DNA, the CDR3 is TGTGCCAGCAGTTACATTGGCGGTTTAGAGACCCAGTACTTC. Residues: CASSYIGGLETQYF.

The rearrangement joins TRBV12-3 or TRBV12-4 to TRBJ2-2; D is unresolved. The CDR3 has 16 residues. V lost 6 bases to trimming and J lost 6 bases, with 20 bases between them. In nucleotides, the CDR3 is TGTGCCAGCAGCCTGCCTCTTACGTACGTTCCCGGGGAGCTGTTTTTT. Translation gives CASSLPLTYVPGELFF.

The chain couples TRBV2 to TRBJ2-3; perhaps D is TRBD1 or TRBD2 (5 bases each). This CDR3 contains 13 residues. V was trimmed by 3 bases and J by 2 bases, leaving 6 bases between them. Germline CDR1 is SNHLY and CDR2 is FYNNEI. The CDR3 protein is CASSDGATDTQYF. As DNA, the CDR3 is TGTGCCAGCAGTGACGGGGCCACAGATACGCAGTATTTT.

This rearrangement joins TRBV11-3 to TRBJ2-7, with unresolved D. This CDR3 is built from 13 residues. The V gene lost 5 bases and the J gene lost 3 bases, with 11 bases spanning the gap. Germline CDR1 and CDR2: SGHNT and YENEEA. CDR3 coding DNA: TGTGCCAGCAGCGCATCGTGGGGCTACGAGCAGTACTTC. Its protein is CASSASWGYEQYF.

This clonotype was seen a few times. The V call is TRBV9, the J call TRBJ2-3; D unclear. The CDR3 runs to 17 residues. Trimming took off 2 bases at V and 2 bases at J, with 18 bases between the two ends. Looked up from germline, CDR1 is SGDLS and CDR2 is YYNGEE. The CDR3 spells CASSVSRWMVATDTQYF. The CDR3 coding sequence is TGTGCCAGCAGCGTTTCGAGGTGGATGGTGGCCACAGATACGCAGTATTTT.

This clonotype was detected a few times. V usage is TRBV27 and J usage is TRBJ2-3; the match to TRBD2 covers 7 bases. CDR3 length: 16 residues. With V trimmed by 5 bases and J by 6 bases, 14 bases remained unmatched. Germline loops: CDR1 MNHEY, CDR2 SMNVEV (reference sequence). CDR3 bases: TGTGCCAGCAGTGAATGGACTAGAAGCGGCATGGATACGCAGTATTTT. Its protein product is CASSEWTRSGMDTQYF.

This clonotype was seen a handful of times. V usage is TRBV7-9 and J usage is TRBJ2-3; 8 bases align to TRBD2. CDR3 length equals 13 residues. Trimming at V came to 11 bases and at J to 4 bases, leaving 8 bases not matched to a gene. Germline loops: CDR1 SEHNR, CDR2 FQNEAQ (reference sequence). CDR3 amino acids: CAEREIGADTQYF. As DNA, the CDR3 is TGTGCCGAGCGGGAGATAGGGGCAGATACGCAGTATTTT.

This clonotype was counted at least ten times. CDR3 DNA: TGTGCCATCAGACTAGCGGGCGAGCAGTACTTC. As protein: CAIRLAGEQYF. The chain carries TRBV10-3 and TRBJ2-7; 9 nucleotides agree with TRBD2. With V trimmed by 6 bases and J by 6 bases, 0 bases remained unmatched. Germline lookup yields CDR1 ENHRY and CDR2 SYGVKD. This CDR3 contains 11 residues.

This clonotype came up a few times. CDR3 in amino acids: CASRTGRYYEQYF. The DNA of the CDR3 is TGTGCCAGCCGGACAGGGAGATACTACGAGCAGTACTTC. The chain links TRBV2 to TRBJ2-7; 8 bases map to TRBD1. With V trimmed by 8 bases and J by 3 bases, 6 bases remained unmatched. The CDR3 covers 13 residues. Per the germline V gene, CDR1 is SNHLY and CDR2 is FYNNEI.

This chain links TRBV12-3 or TRBV12-4 with TRBJ2-5; D might be TRBD1 (6 bases). The CDR3 has 17 residues. Trimming cost V 0 bases and J 5 bases, with 19 bases left between them. The CDR3 protein is CASSLAVLQGLKETQYF. CDR3 nucleotides: TGTGCCAGCAGTTTAGCGGTACTCCAGGGGCTCAAGGAGACCCAGTACTTC.

This rearrangement joins TRBV5-1 to TRBJ2-3; 8 bases fit TRBD2. The junction had 8 bases not matched to a gene; V was cut back by 6 bases and J by 5 bases. In germline, CDR1 is SGHRS, CDR2 YFSETQ. There are 14 residues in the CDR3. The CDR3 sequence: CASNPGGPRDTQYF. CDR3 in DNA: TGCGCCAGCAATCCGGGGGGGCCAAGAGATACGCAGTATTTT.

In DNA form, the CDR3 reads TGTGCTAGTGGTTCCGTCCTGGACGAGCAGTACTTC. Translating gives CASGSVLDEQYF. The rearrangement links TRBV12-5 to TRBJ2-7; D gene uncertain. The CDR3 contains 12 residues. V lost 4 bases to trimming and J lost 5 bases, with 9 bases between them. The germline V gene encodes CDR1 LGHNT and CDR2 FRNRAP.

The chain links TRBV7-2 to TRBJ1-5, with D unclear. Trimming stripped 5 bases from V and 0 bases from J, with 17 bases between. Germline V lookup: CDR1 SGHTA, CDR2 FQGNSA. The length of the CDR3 is 17 residues. The CDR3 DNA reads TGTGCCAGCAGCCCTCGAAGTCAGGATCTTAGCAATCAGCCCCAGCATTTT. Translated, it gives CASSPRSQDLSNQPQHF.

This clonotype was seen a few times. This chain connects TRBV7-6 to TRBJ1-4; 7 positions match TRBD1. J lost 5 bases, V lost 5 bases, and 11 bases had no gene match. Germline V gene lookup returns CDR1 SGHVS and CDR2 FNYEAQ. The CDR3 consists of 16 residues. CDR3 nucleotides: TGTGCCAGCAGCCCTGGGGCAGGGGGTGACAATGAAAAACTGTTTTTT. This encodes CASSPGAGGDNEKLFF.

This chain uses TRBV12-3 or TRBV12-4 with TRBJ1-1; D might be TRBD1 (5 bases). The V and J ends lost 3 bases and 2 bases respectively, with 16 bases between them. The CDR3 has 16 residues. The CDR3 DNA reads as TGTGCCAGCAGTTTCGTCCCGGAGGGGTTTAACACTGAAGCTTTCTTT. It codes for CASSFVPEGFNTEAFF.

In this sample, this clonotype turned up a few times. The V gene is TRBV20-1, the J gene TRBJ2-7; D not resolved. This CDR3 spans 10 amino acids. Germline CDR1 is DFQATT and CDR2 is SNEGSKA (reference sequence). V shed 3 bases and J shed 3 bases, with 3 bases lying between them. The chain's CDR3 is CSASRYEQYF. CDR3 bases: TGCAGTGCTAGTCGCTACGAGCAGTACTTC.

This clonotype was observed at least ten times. V and J are TRBV29-1 and TRBJ2-1, with 7 bases lining up with TRBD2. V lost 3 bases to trimming and J lost 9 bases; unmatched junction nucleotides: 5. CDR1 is SQVTM and CDR2 is ANQGSEA in the germline V gene. The CDR3 runs to 12 residues. The DNA of the CDR3 is TGCAGCGTTGAGTTGGGACTATTTGAGCAGTTCTTC. This sequence encodes CSVELGLFEQFF.

V and J are TRBV10-3 and TRBJ2-7; 14 nucleotides line up with TRBD2. Germline V CDR1 and CDR2: ENHRY, SYGVKD. The V gene end was trimmed by 4 bases and the J gene end by 3 bases; junction bases not matched to a gene: 11. The CDR3 has 18 amino acids. CDR3 loop: CAISGLAGGLLAYYEQYF. In DNA form, the CDR3 reads TGTGCCATCAGTGGACTAGCGGGAGGGCTCCTGGCGTACTACGAGCAGTACTTC.

This clonotype was observed a few times. CDR3 coding DNA: TGTGCCAGCAGCTATCAGGGGGCGGAAGATACGCAGTATTTT. This gives the protein CASSYQGAEDTQYF. The rearrangement uses TRBV7-6 and TRBJ2-3; 8 bases agree with TRBD1. This CDR3 has 14 residues. Trimming cost V 4 bases and J 5 bases; bases outside gene matches: 5. From germline, CDR1 is SGHVS and CDR2 FNYEAQ. Using reference TRBV7-6 and TRBJ2-3 for the parts outside the CDR3, the full variable domain is GAGVSQSPRYKVTKRGQDVALRCDPISGHVSLYWYRQALGQGPEFLTYFNYEAQQDKSGLPNDRFSAERPEGSISTLTIQRTEQRDSAMYRCASSYQGAEDTQYFGPGTRLTVL.

Only a few counts were recorded for this clonotype. The rearrangement joins TRBV19 to TRBJ1-1; TRBD1 matches at 7 bases. Per germline, CDR1 LNHDA and CDR2 SQIVND (reference sequence). The CDR3 consists of 12 residues. The CDR3 DNA is TGTGCTCCGACAGGGCGGACCACTGAAGCTTTCTTT. It yields the protein CAPTGRTTEAFF.

V gene TRBV7-9 combines with J gene TRBJ2-2; D is perhaps TRBD1 (5 bases). This CDR3 is built from 15 residues. Trimming stripped 5 bases from V and 7 bases from J, with 17 bases between. Looked up from germline, CDR1 is SEHNR and CDR2 is FQNEAQ (reference sequence). The CDR3 here is CASSRPSARDGELFF. In nucleotides, the CDR3 is TGTGCCAGCAGCCGACCAAGCGCCAGGGACGGGGAGCTGTTTTTT. Filled out from reference TRBV7-9 and TRBJ2-2, the complete variable domain reads DTGVSQNPRHKITKRGQNVTFRCDPISEHNRLYWYRQTLGQGPEFLTYFQNEAQLEKSRLLSDRFSAERPKGSFSTLEIQRTEQGDSAMYLCASSRPSARDGELFFGEGSRLTVL.

This clonotype was seen a handful of times. J is TRBJ2-1 and V is TRBV7-6; D call uncertain. Trimming removed 2 bases at V and 8 bases at J, with 16 bases between. CDR1 SGHVS and CDR2 FNYEAQ come from the germline V gene. This CDR3 contains 15 residues. For the CDR3, the DNA is TGTGCCAGCAGCTTACTGTTCCCCTCTCGGGATGAGCAGTTCTTC. It codes for CASSLLFPSRDEQFF.

This clonotype has just a few counts. The chain has TRBV7-9 and TRBJ2-7; TRBD2 agrees at 7 bases. In germline, CDR1 is SEHNR, CDR2 FQNEAQ (reference sequence). V trimming: 5 bases; J trimming: 3 bases; junction bases outside the gene matches: 10. The CDR3 consists of 15 residues. The CDR3 coding sequence is TGTGCCAGCAGCGCCCGAGACGGGAGGAACTACGAGCAGTACTTC. This translates into CASSARDGRNYEQYF.

This clonotype has only a few counts. V usage is TRBV5-6 and J usage is TRBJ2-7; 12 bases line up with TRBD2. The CDR3 is 17 residues long. Losses at the gene ends were 2 bases for V and 0 bases for J; bases not matched to a gene: 6. CDR1 is SGHDT, CDR2 YYEEEE, per germline. The CDR3 region is CASSFPGLAGISYEQYF. The CDR3 coding sequence is TGTGCCAGCAGCTTCCCGGGACTAGCGGGCATCTCCTACGAGCAGTACTTC.